This T cell receptor beta chain was observed in a study of prognosis after radiotherapy for stage I lung cancer. In this sample, this clonotype turned up many times. No antigen is known for it. Template was genomic DNA; TCR beta CDR3 amplified in two multiplex PCR rounds. The authors ran first-round PCR with primers specific to each TRBV and TRBJ gene. A single record per CDR3 protein comes from TCRdb applying MiXCR to the multiplex PCR reads. The sample yields approximately 23,000 distinct CDR3 sequences, around 42% seen once. The CDR3 extends over 15 amino acids. The germline V gene encodes CDR1 SGHTA and CDR2 FQGTGA. J lost 8 bases, V lost 5 bases, and 9 bases had no gene match. General study findings and limits: After stereotactic body radiation therapy, unique TCR clone counts dropped from a median of about 10,000 to 6,900.

The receptor was isolated from a donor over 45 with non-small cell lung cancer. J is TRBJ2-1 and V is TRBV7-3, with 10 nucleotides matching TRBD2. The sequencing here drew on PBMCs, taken before or after stereotactic body radiation therapy (not recorded which). The CDR3 spells CASSPPSGSRDEQFF. Written as DNA, the CDR3 is TGTGCCAGCAGCCCTCCTAGCGGGAGCAGGGATGAGCAGTTCTTC.